These T cell receptor beta chains were read from a single sample in a study of CD8 T cells in Susac syndrome. TCRdb passed the immunoSEQ multiplex PCR reads through MiXCR, listing each CDR3 protein once. Here the sample spans 250,000 to 300,000 distinct CDR3 sequences, 70% to 90% being singletons. Sequenced sample: CD8+ T cells from PBMCs. These receptors were taken from a human donor with multiple sclerosis. The CDR3 runs from the conserved cysteine through the conserved F or W. D genes are given only for firm matches. The listing skips clone size in some rows; elsewhere it reads once, few, many or a size class.

j_call v_call d_call clone_size cdr3_nt cdr3_aa
TRBJ2-7 TRBV4-3 TRBD1 NA TGCGCCAGCAGCCAACGGGACAGCTCCTACGAGCAGTACTTC CASSQRDSSYEQYF
TRBJ2-7 TRBV29-1 TRBD2 few TGCAGCGTTGAAGATCGAGGACTAGCGGGATTGTACGAGCAGTACTTC CSVEDRGLAGLYEQYF
TRBJ1-2 TRBV6-5 NA NA TGTGCCAGCAGTTACAACCCAGGGAGGGGTGGCTACACCTTC CASSYNPGRGGYTF
TRBJ2-2 TRBV30 NA NA TGTGCCTGGGGTGGGGGTACCGGGGAGCTGTTTTTT CAWGGGTGELFF
TRBJ2-7 TRBV4-3 NA NA TGCGCCCTCTGGGGGTGGATCGAGCAGTACTTC CALWGWIEQYF
TRBJ2-1 TRBV7-6 NA NA TGTGCCAGCAGCTTGTACACGGATTCCTACAATGAGCAGTTCTTC CASSLYTDSYNEQFF
TRBJ2-3 TRBV27 NA NA TGTGCCAGCAGTACCCTTCTGGGGGATACGCAGTATTTT CASSTLLGDTQYF
TRBJ2-7 TRBV28 TRBD2 NA TGTGCCAGCAGACGGACTAGCGATCTAAACTACGAGCAGTACTTC CASRRTSDLNYEQYF
TRBJ1-5 TRBV11-2 NA NA TGTGCCAGCAGCTTCACCCAATGTCGCAATCAGCCCCAGCATTTT CASSFTQCRNQPQHF
TRBJ1-3 TRBV28 NA NA TGTGCCAGCAGTTTACGGGGCTCTGAAAACACCATATATTTT CASSLRGSENTIYF
TRBJ2-7 TRBV27 TRBD1 NA TGTGCCAGCAGTGTTTACAGGGGTCAAGAGCAGTACTTC CASSVYRGQEQYF
TRBJ2-7 TRBV27 NA NA TGTGCCAGCAGTTTAAGTCCCGCCTACGAGCAGTACTTC CASSLSPAYEQYF
TRBJ2-3 TRBV12-3/TRBV12-4 TRBD1 NA TGTGCCAGCTTACGCCTGACAGGGGGCGCAACAGATACGCAGTATTTT CASLRLTGGATDTQYF
TRBJ2-1 TRBV13 TRBD2 few TGTGCCAGCAGCTTAGCCCTAGCGGGTAACAATGAGCAGTTCTTC CASSLALAGNNEQFF
TRBJ2-1 TRBV11-2 NA NA TGTGCCAGCAGCTCCGAGACTACGGCTCCAGGGCGCAATGAGCAGTTCTTC CASSSETTAPGRNEQFF
TRBJ2-7 TRBV28 TRBD1 NA TGTGCCAGCAGTTTCCCCTTGGGACAGGGGGCCTACGAGCAGTACTTC CASSFPLGQGAYEQYF
TRBJ1-1 TRBV29-1 NA NA TGCAGCGTTGAAGGTGACCAACGCCCTGAAGCTTTCTTT CSVEGDQRPEAFF
TRBJ1-1 TRBV28 NA NA TGTGCCAGCAACTCACTCCGGCTGAACACTGAAGCTTTCTTT CASNSLRLNTEAFF
TRBJ1-1 TRBV6-5 TRBD1 once TGTGCCAGCAGTTATGATTTTGGCAGGGGGCTCACTGAAGCTTTCTTT CASSYDFGRGLTEAFF
TRBJ2-1 TRBV12-5 TRBD1 NA TGTGCTAGTGGTACGGGACAGGGAGGGAATGAGCAGTTCTTC CASGTGQGGNEQFF
TRBJ2-1 TRBV12-3/TRBV12-4 NA NA TGTGCCAGCAGTTCGGCCGATGAGCAGTTCTTC CASSSADEQFF
TRBJ2-7 TRBV25-1 NA NA TGTGCCAGCAGGGATCTTCTGAGCTACGAGCAGTACTTC CASRDLLSYEQYF
TRBJ2-4 TRBV30 NA NA TGTGCCTGGAGTGTTAGGGAGACAATGGCAGGTGCCATGGGCATTCAGTACTTC CAWSVRETMAGAMGIQYF
TRBJ2-7 TRBV7-2 NA NA TGTGCCAGCAGCTTTTCTGCAGGCAACTACGAGCAGTACTTC CASSFSAGNYEQYF
TRBJ1-2 TRBV6-2/TRBV6-3 NA few TGTGCCAGCAGGCGACGGACAGCTCTTGGCTACACCTTC CASRRRTALGYTF